This T cell receptor beta chain was observed in a study of blood T cell repertoires in COVID-19. The germline CDR1 and CDR2 sequences are SGHNT and YYREEE (reference sequence). The CDR3 runs 14 residues. V lost 5 bases to trimming and J lost 5 bases, with 16 bases between them. Sequenced by immunoSEQ multiplex PCR; TCRdb stores in-frame clones only, minus some. The sample records 150,000 to 200,000 clones, more than 75% being singletons. Among Cohort 3 donors, those recovered had two negative PCRs, clearance, or symptom resolution. This receptor was taken from a woman in her 30s who had recovered from COVID-19. The chain links TRBV5-4 to TRBJ2-5; TRBD1 might be the D (6 bases). The sequenced material came from PBMCs or T cells enriched from blood (not recorded which). CDR3 nucleotide sequence: TGTGCCAGCAGTTACGGACAGCCGCGTGAGACCCAGTACTTC. Its translation is CASSYGQPRETQYF.